The present TCR beta chain was sequenced within a study of breast tumors, draining lymph nodes, adjacent tissues. Points from the study as a whole: Compared with basal-like, luminal-like tumors shared significantly more repertoire with nontumor tissue. Compared with lymph nodes, tumors were less diverse; compared with nontumor tissue, more. Most tumor T cells seemingly derive from lymph node, then expand in tumor.

This clonotype has just a few counts. Its antigen remains unknown. A much larger clonotype is one base distant, so this may be a read error. Germline V lookup: CDR1 MGHRA, CDR2 YSYEKL. This CDR3 is built from 15 residues. Breast cancer patients provided tissue from their axillary draining lymph nodes. MiXCR, applied by TCRdb to the multiplex PCR reads, yields one record per CDR3 protein. The data contain under 250,000 distinct CDR3 sequences, roughly 32% of them singletons. This clonotype was sampled from a female donor with breast cancer. Some clones in this sample may be carry-over from other donors' samples. The rearrangement links TRBV4-1 to TRBJ2-5, with D unclear. The source material was axillary lymph node tissue. The CDR3 DNA follows: TGCGTCAGCAGCCAAAACCCTCGGACCGACGAGACCCAGTACTTC. The encoded protein is CVSSQNPRTDETQYF.